Presented here are 18 T cell receptor beta chains from one specimen sequenced in a study of regulatory T cells in long-lasting Graves disease. As for time point: persistent/refractory GD, antithyroid drugs over 5 years with positive TRAb. From RNA extracted from PBMCs, the TCR library was made. Relying on iRepertoire HTBI primers and Arm-PCR of CDR3 regions, the team built TCR beta libraries. TCRdb reanalysed the multiplex PCR reads using MiXCR and keeps one entry per CDR3 protein. The table lists approximately 350,000 distinct CDR3 sequences, about 23% of them singletons. Specimen: peripheral blood mononuclear cells (PBMCs), collected when the disease was refractory, from a patient treated with antithyroid drugs. Receptors were obtained from a middle-aged woman with Graves disease.

This clonotype was seen many times. One junction end disagrees with the germline gene, perhaps due to a read error. The rearrangement uses TRBV6-2 or TRBV6-3 and TRBJ2-4; D possibly uses TRBD1 or TRBD2 (5 bases each). Germline CDR1 reads MNHEY; CDR2 reads SVGEGT. The CDR3 totals 12 residues. The CDR3: CASSYTRDRGSF. The CDR3, as DNA: TGTGCCAGCAGTTACACTCGGGACCGCGGATCCTTC.

A remark on this clonotype: A read error may explain this, as a much larger clone is one base away. The CDR3 reads CASSRPGGPTGEPFF. The CDR3 DNA reads as TGTGCCAGCAGTCGTCCCGGGGGCCCGACCGGGGAGCCGTTTTTT. The rearrangement joins TRBV2 to TRBJ2-2; D might be TRBD1 or TRBD2, each matching 6 bases. CDR3 size: 15 residues. Germline CDR1 is SNHLY and CDR2 is FYNNEI.

The J gene is TRBJ2-5, the V gene TRBV11-2; D is unresolved. The ends were cut back, 8 bases at V and 2 bases at J, with 12 bases in the middle. This CDR3 has 13 amino acids. Germline CDR1 SGHAT, CDR2 FQNNGV. This CDR3 reads CASSPMGQETQYF. CDR3 sequence (DNA): TGTGCCAGCTCACCGATGGGGCAAGAGACCCAGTACTTC. Supplemented by reference TRBV11-2 and TRBJ2-5, the full variable domain reads EAGVAQSPRYKIIEKRQSVAFWCNPISGHATLYWYQQILGQGPKLLIQFQNNGVVDDSQLPKDRFSAERLKGVDSTLKIQPAKLEDSAVYLCASSPMGQETQYFGPGTRLLVL.

This chain uses TRBV20-1 with TRBJ2-3; 7 bases match TRBD2. Trimming took 3 bases from V and 2 from J; bases not matched to a gene: 2. This CDR3 comprises 13 residues. Germline CDR1 reads DFQATT; CDR2 reads SNEGSKA (reference sequence). CDR3 DNA sequence: TGCAGTGCTAGGCGGGAGATCACAGATACGCAGTATTTT. Protein sequence: CSARREITDTQYF.

This clonotype was detected only a few times. The chain carries TRBV7-2 and TRBJ2-4, with 11 bases fitting TRBD1. The V gene's germline CDR1 is SGHTA and CDR2 FQGNSA. The V gene end was trimmed by 5 bases and the J gene end by 8 bases; junction bases not matched to a gene: 5. The CDR3 runs to 14 residues. The chain's CDR3 is CASSRDRGLDIQYF. The CDR3 DNA reads as TGTGCCAGCAGCCGGGACAGGGGGTTAGACATTCAGTACTTC.

V gene TRBV12-3 or TRBV12-4 combines with J gene TRBJ2-3; TRBD2 agrees at 7 bases. There are 15 residues in the CDR3. J was trimmed by 4 bases and V by 5 bases; bases with no gene match: 9. This CDR3 is CASSPYRRESDTQYF. CDR3 nucleotide sequence: TGTGCCAGCAGTCCTTATCGGCGGGAGTCAGATACGCAGTATTTT.

V gene TRBV14 combines with J gene TRBJ2-7; 10 bases are a match to TRBD2. This CDR3 region has 16 residues. Germline V CDR1 and CDR2: SGHDN, FVKESK. Germline trimming cut 5 bases from V and 6 bases from J; bases unmatched to any gene: 13. CDR3 sequence reads: CASSSRGSGRAIEQYF. The CDR3 region has the DNA TGTGCCAGCAGCTCTCGGGGCAGCGGGAGGGCCATCGAGCAGTACTTC.

This clonotype was recorded a few times. The chain couples TRBV20-1 to TRBJ2-3, with TRBD2 matching 11 bases. Germline values: CDR1 DFQATT, CDR2 SNEGSKA (reference sequence). The CDR3 extends over 16 amino acids. Trimming at V came to 4 bases and at J to 4 bases, leaving 10 bases not matched to a gene. This CDR3 reads CSATILAGVLADTQYF. In DNA form, the CDR3 reads TGCAGTGCTACAATACTAGCGGGAGTACTTGCAGATACGCAGTATTTT.

A note on this clonotype: Possible read error: a much larger clone is one base away. As DNA, the CDR3 is TGTGCCAGCAGTTCACCGGGACAGGGTGCAAGTGGCTACACCTTC. Translated: CASSSPGQGASGYTF. V is TRBV27 and J is TRBJ1-2; 9 bases agree with TRBD1. The germline CDR1 and CDR2 sequences are MNHEY and SMNVEV (reference sequence). This CDR3 region has 15 residues. V shed 4 bases and J 7 bases; nucleotides not matched to a gene: 10.

A word on this clonotype: A far larger clone is one base from this, pointing to a likely read error. Since the CDR3 does not end with the conserved phenylalanine or tryptophan, this likely comes from a read error. The chain recombines TRBV2 with TRBJ1-5; 7 bases agree with TRBD1. Trimming cost V 6 bases and J 6 bases; bases outside gene matches: 11. CDR1 and CDR2 from the germline V gene are SNHLY and FYNNEI. CDR3 length: 15 residues. DNA of the CDR3: TGTGCCAGCAGCCCGATCCGAGGGGGCGGTCAGCCCCAGCATCTT. It encodes CASSPIRGGGQPQHL.

This clonotype appeared many times. The rearrangement joins TRBV20-1 to TRBJ1-5; D is perhaps TRBD1 (5 bases). CDR3 size: 15 residues. Between the trimmed V and J ends, which lost 0 bases and 2 bases, there was a span of 11 bases. CDR1 is DFQATT and CDR2 is SNEGSKA in the germline V gene (reference sequence). The CDR3 DNA sequence: TGCAGTGCTAGAGAGGTGGGACGCGGCAATCAGCCCCAGCATTTT. It yields the protein CSAREVGRGNQPQHF.

V and J are TRBV28 and TRBJ1-1; D is uncertain. This CDR3 has 17 residues. V gave up 1 base and J gave up 0 bases, with 15 bases separating them. Germline-derived CDR1 and CDR2 are MDHEN and SYDVKM. CDR3 bases: TGTGCCAGCAGTTTATCAGCTATCTTTACTTTGAACACTGAAGCTTTCTTT. Its translation is CASSLSAIFTLNTEAFF.

The gene calls are TRBV7-9 and TRBJ2-7; either TRBD1 or TRBD2 may supply D (6 bases each). This CDR3 is built from 15 residues. V was shortened by 5 bases and J by 5 bases, with 19 bases between the two germline ends. Germline-derived CDR1 and CDR2 are SEHNR and FQNEAQ (reference sequence). DNA of the CDR3: TGTGCCAGCAGCGAACCGGGGGCAGGGACCAACGAGCAGTACTTC. The encoded protein is CASSEPGAGTNEQYF. The full variable domain, in which reference TRBV7-9 and TRBJ2-7 provide the parts outside the CDR3, is DTGVSQNPRHKITKRGQNVTFRCDPISEHNRLYWYRQTLGQGPEFLTYFQNEAQLEKSRLLSDRFSAERPKGSFSTLEIQRTEQGDSAMYLCASSEPGAGTNEQYFGPGTRLTVT.

The genes are TRBV7-9 and TRBJ2-7; TRBD1 matches at 9 bases. Looked up from germline, CDR1 is SEHNR and CDR2 is FQNEAQ (reference sequence). V gave up 4 bases and J gave up 2 bases; unmatched junction bases: 3. The CDR3 spans 14 residues. The CDR3 here is CASSWTGAPYEQYF. The CDR3 DNA sequence: TGTGCCAGCAGCTGGACAGGGGCTCCCTACGAGCAGTACTTC. Full variable domain (remainder filled in from reference TRBV7-9 and TRBJ2-7): DTGVSQNPRHKITKRGQNVTFRCDPISEHNRLYWYRQTLGQGPEFLTYFQNEAQLEKSRLLSDRFSAERPKGSFSTLEIQRTEQGDSAMYLCASSWTGAPYEQYFGPGTRLTVT.

In its sample, this clonotype was seen once. CDR3 nucleotides: TGTGCCAGCAGTTTCTTGCTATTTGGGGAATCGAACACCGGGGAGCTGTTTTTT. Its protein product is CASSFLLFGESNTGELFF. The V call is TRBV28, the J call TRBJ2-2; D is undetermined. The germline V and J ends were trimmed by 3 bases and 0 bases, with 17 bases remaining between them. CDR3 length: 18 residues. Germline CDR1 is MDHEN and CDR2 is SYDVKM.

This clonotype was seen a handful of times. This chain joins TRBV12-3 or TRBV12-4 and TRBJ2-2; unclear D gene. The CDR3 is 11 residues long. Trimming shortened V by 6 bases and J by 5 bases, and 4 bases separated the two germline ends. CDR3 sequence: CASRFTGELFF. The CDR3 coding sequence is TGTGCCAGCAGGTTTACCGGGGAGCTGTTTTTT.

This clonotype was recorded at least ten times. The CDR3 DNA sequence: TGTGCCAGCAGTGAAGGACTAGCGTTAGAGACCCAGTACTTC. Amino acids: CASSEGLALETQYF. This chain connects TRBV2 to TRBJ2-5, with TRBD2 matching over 8 bases. Germline trimming cut 1 base from V and 4 bases from J; bases unmatched to any gene: 2. The CDR3 has 14 residues. The V gene's germline CDR1 is SNHLY and CDR2 FYNNEI.

This clonotype was seen ten or more times. CDR3 region: CASSYGQGKTYEQYF. The CDR3 nucleotides read TGTGCCAGCAGCTACGGACAGGGGAAGACCTACGAGCAGTACTTC. The rearrangement uses TRBV11-2 and TRBJ2-7, with 9 bases lining up with TRBD1. CDR1 SGHAT and CDR2 FQNNGV come from the germline V gene. After removal of 4 bases from V and 2 bases from J, the junction contained 6 bases not matched to a gene. The CDR3 spans 15 residues.